One TCR beta chain is described in this entry. This sample is drawn from a study of cytomegalovirus exposure and HLA in healthy donors. From germline, CDR1 is SGHTA and CDR2 FQGNSA. This CDR3 contains 14 residues. V was clipped by 7 bases and J by 4 bases, with 16 bases between them. Vbeta (60) and Jbeta (13) primers were used in the PCR. The repertoire was sequenced with immunoSEQ multiplex PCR; TCRdb's copy has only in-frame clones and lacks some. The sample shows 150,000 to 200,000 clones, around 72% of them seen only once. This TCR derives from a man between 40 and 49 years old in good health and CMV-seropositive. V usage is TRBV7-2 and J usage is TRBJ1-1; D uncertain. Sequenced sample: PBMCs. Here the CDR3 DNA reads TGTGCCAGCACCCCTGTACTAGATAGCACTGAAGCTTTCTTT. Its protein product is CASTPVLDSTEAFF.